Presented here are 29 T cell receptor beta chains from one specimen sequenced in a study of blood T cell repertoires in COVID-19. The repertoire was sequenced with immunoSEQ multiplex PCR; TCRdb's copy has only in-frame clones and lacks some. The data hold approximately 250,000 clones, with 88% observed a single time. Sequenced: PBMCs or T cells enriched from blood (not recorded which). These receptors were obtained from a woman aged 25 to 39 who had recovered from COVID-19.

The V and J genes are TRBV7-3 and TRBJ2-3; the D is unclear. The V end was cut by 1 base, the J end by 0 bases, with 5 bases between. This CDR3 spans 14 amino acids. Germline loops: CDR1 SGHTA, CDR2 FQGTGA. The DNA of the CDR3 is TGTGCCAGCAGCTTAATGAGGAGCACAGATACGCAGTATTTT. It encodes CASSLMRSTDTQYF.

This clone was seen a single time. CDR3 coding DNA: TGTGCCACAACAGGGGGATCCGGGCAGAATGAAAAACTGTTTTTT. Translated, it gives CATTGGSGQNEKLFF. The genes are TRBV10-3 and TRBJ1-4; TRBD1 matches at 8 bases. The ends lost 10 bases at V and 5 bases at J; junction bases unmatched: 12. Germline V gene sequence: CDR1 ENHRY, CDR2 SYGVKD. This CDR3 contains 15 residues.

This clone has a single count. V and J are TRBV5-4 and TRBJ2-5; 7 nucleotides align to TRBD1. After removal of 4 bases from V and 5 bases from J, the junction contained 17 bases not matched to a gene. This CDR3 spans 17 amino acids. The germline CDR1 and CDR2 sequences are SGHNT and YYREEE (reference sequence). The CDR3, as DNA: TGTGCCAGCAGCCAGCCACCGCTGACAGGGTTGACGGAGACCCAGTACTTC. Its protein is CASSQPPLTGLTETQYF.

This chain connects TRBV7-2 to TRBJ1-6; the match to TRBD1 covers 7 bases. There are 15 residues in the CDR3. Germline CDR1 reads SGHTA; CDR2 reads FQGNSA. Trimming took 5 bases from V and 10 from J; bases not matched to a gene: 11. The CDR3 loop reads CASSLRTGGESPLHF. The CDR3 DNA is TGTGCCAGCAGCCTACGGACAGGAGGAGAGTCACCCCTCCACTTT. The variable domain in full, completed from reference TRBV7-2 and TRBJ1-6, reads GAGVSQSPSNKVTEKGKDVELRCDPISGHTALYWYRQSLGQGLEFLIYFQGNSAPDKSGLPSDRFSAERTGGSVSTLTIQRTQQEDSAVYLCASSLRTGGESPLHFGNGTRLTVT.

DNA of the CDR3: TGTGCCAGCAGCCCGGGACAGGCGGATGAAAAACTGTTTTTT. Protein sequence: CASSPGQADEKLFF. This chain links TRBV11-2 with TRBJ1-4; 8 positions match TRBD1. Germline V gene sequence: CDR1 SGHAT, CDR2 FQNNGV. The ends lost 5 bases at V and 6 bases at J; junction bases unmatched: 5. There are 14 residues in the CDR3. The whole variable domain, remainder taken from reference TRBV11-2 and TRBJ1-4, is EAGVAQSPRYKIIEKRQSVAFWCNPISGHATLYWYQQILGQGPKLLIQFQNNGVVDDSQLPKDRFSAERLKGVDSTLKIQPAKLEDSAVYLCASSPGQADEKLFFGSGTQLSVL.

V and J are TRBV7-3 and TRBJ1-5; TRBD1 might be the D (5 bases). V lost 2 bases, J lost 5 bases, and 7 bases lay in between. The CDR3 is made up of 13 amino acids. CDR1 is SGHTA, CDR2 FQGTGA, per germline. The CDR3 sequence: CASSLSRDQPQHF. The DNA of the CDR3 is TGTGCCAGCAGCTTATCCAGGGATCAGCCCCAGCATTTT.

The chain links TRBV19 to TRBJ1-5; D is possibly TRBD1 (5 bases). Germline CDR1 LNHDA, CDR2 SQIVND (reference sequence). This CDR3 region has 17 residues. Trimming pared 4 bases from V and 5 bases from J, leaving 21 bases between. CDR3: CASSSRTHVWGHQPQHF. CDR3 nucleotide sequence: TGTGCCAGTAGTAGCCGAACCCACGTTTGGGGCCATCAGCCCCAGCATTTT.

This chain uses TRBV27 with TRBJ1-5; no clear D. The V gene lost 10 bases and the J gene lost 6 bases, with 16 bases spanning the gap. The CDR3 runs to 13 residues. The germline V gene encodes CDR1 MNHEY and CDR2 SMNVEV (reference sequence). The CDR3: CATAINEIQPQHF. CDR3 in DNA: TGTGCCACCGCAATAAACGAGATTCAGCCCCAGCATTTT.

J is TRBJ2-2 and V is TRBV7-9; 9 nucleotides align to TRBD2. CDR3 length: 15 amino acids. V lost 3 bases and J lost 6; bases outside the gene matches: 5. Germline V gene sequence: CDR1 SEHNR, CDR2 FQNEAQ (reference sequence). CDR3 DNA: TGTGCCAGCAGCTTCTGGCGGGGGGGCTCCGGGGAGCTGTTTTTT. Translation: CASSFWRGGSGELFF. The complete variable domain, with remaining parts taken from reference TRBV7-9 and TRBJ2-2, reads DTGVSQNPRHKITKRGQNVTFRCDPISEHNRLYWYRQTLGQGPEFLTYFQNEAQLEKSRLLSDRFSAERPKGSFSTLEIQRTEQGDSAMYLCASSFWRGGSGELFFGEGSRLTVL.

V gene TRBV28 combines with J gene TRBJ2-3, with TRBD2 matching over 8 bases. The CDR3 has 13 amino acids. The V and J ends lost 7 bases and 3 bases, in that order; junction bases with no gene match: 3. CDR1 MDHEN and CDR2 SYDVKM come from the germline V gene. CDR3 in DNA: TGTGCCAGCACCGGGGGGGGAACAGATACGCAGTATTTT. Amino acids: CASTGGGTDTQYF.

The table lists this clone with a few counts. The chain links TRBV28 to TRBJ1-2; D might be TRBD1 (5 bases). With 5 bases removed from V and 4 bases from J, the gap between germline ends came to 20 bases. The germline V gene encodes CDR1 MDHEN and CDR2 SYDVKM. The CDR3 length is 16 residues. The CDR3 DNA reads as TGTGCCAGCAGTCCGGCGGGGGTCCCCTTTCCCTATGGCTACACCTTC. As protein: CASSPAGVPFPYGYTF.

This chain connects TRBV11-2 to TRBJ2-5, with a tentative D call TRBD1 (7 bases). Germline V lookup: CDR1 SGHAT, CDR2 FQNNGV. Between the trimmed V and J ends, which lost 1 base and 5 bases, there was a span of 11 bases. CDR3 size: 14 residues. The CDR3 sequence is CASSLAAGGETQYF. As DNA, the CDR3 is TGTGCCAGCAGCTTAGCGGCAGGGGGGGAGACCCAGTACTTC.

The DNA of the CDR3 is TGCGCCAGCAGCCAAGAAGTCCAGCGGGGAACCAATGAGCAGTTCTTC. This gives the protein CASSQEVQRGTNEQFF. The chain recombines TRBV4-1 with TRBJ2-1, with 7 bases lining up with TRBD2. V lost 0 bases to trimming and J lost 6 bases; unmatched junction nucleotides: 8. The germline V gene encodes CDR1 MGHRA and CDR2 YSYEKL. The CDR3 spans 16 residues.

The chain carries TRBV11-2 and TRBJ2-6, with D tentatively TRBD1 (6 bases). Germline V lookup: CDR1 SGHAT, CDR2 FQNNGV. Trimming removed 1 base from V and 3 bases from J, with 16 bases in between. The CDR3 loop spans 18 amino acids. CDR3 amino acids: CASSLGWGRLSGANVLTF. CDR3 DNA: TGTGCCAGCAGCTTAGGATGGGGGCGCCTAAGTGGGGCCAACGTCCTGACTTTC.

The chain links TRBV24-1 to TRBJ1-2; TRBD1 matches 7 bases. Germline V gene sequence: CDR1 KGHDR, CDR2 SFDVKD. The junction had 7 bases not matched to a gene; V was cut back by 4 bases and J by 6 bases. The CDR3 totals 14 residues. The DNA for the CDR3 is TGTGCCACCAGTGACCCTGACAGGGTGGATGGCTACACCTTC. Residues: CATSDPDRVDGYTF.

This clone has just one count. V usage is TRBV6-2 or TRBV6-3 and J usage is TRBJ2-2; unclear D gene. This CDR3 is built from 16 residues. The germline V and J ends were trimmed by 3 bases and 4 bases, with 15 bases remaining between them. Germline V gene lookup returns CDR1 MNHEY and CDR2 SVGEGT. Here the CDR3 reads CASSYHTGPGTGELFF. Here the CDR3 DNA reads TGTGCCAGCAGTTATCACACCGGTCCGGGCACCGGGGAGCTGTTTTTT.

The chain is built from TRBV7-8 and TRBJ2-1; the D is unclear. CDR1 SGHVS and CDR2 FQNEAQ come from the germline V gene. The ends were cut back, 2 bases at V and 6 bases at J, with 14 bases in the middle. CDR3 size: 15 residues. The CDR3 reads CASSLLDPQFNEQFF. In DNA form, the CDR3 reads TGTGCCAGCAGCTTACTAGACCCACAATTCAATGAGCAGTTCTTC.

The chain links TRBV30 to TRBJ1-1; D is unresolved. Between the trimmed V and J ends, which lost 0 bases and 4 bases, there was a span of 15 bases. The CDR3 spans 15 residues. The germline CDR1 and CDR2 sequences are GTSNPN and SVGIG (reference sequence). The CDR3: CAWSVLGNRGTEAFF. The CDR3 DNA is TGTGCCTGGAGTGTACTGGGAAACCGGGGCACTGAAGCTTTCTTT.

V gene TRBV28 combines with J gene TRBJ1-1; no definite D call. The V gene's germline CDR1 is MDHEN and CDR2 SYDVKM. V was clipped by 5 bases and J by 1 base, with 14 bases between them. The CDR3 covers 15 residues. The CDR3, as DNA: TGTGCCAGCAGTCCCCGGGGAGAGAGGAACACTGAAGCTTTCTTT. It is translated as CASSPRGERNTEAFF. Full variable domain (outside the CDR3, taken from reference TRBV28 and TRBJ1-1): DVKVTQSSRYLVKRTGEKVFLECVQDMDHENMFWYRQDPGLGLRLIYFSYDVKMKEKGDIPEGYSVSREKKERFSLILESASTNQTSMYLCASSPRGERNTEAFFGQGTRLTVV.

This rearrangement joins TRBV27 to TRBJ2-3, with a possible D match to TRBD2 (5 bases). V lost 1 base to trimming and J lost 2 bases, with 10 bases between them. This CDR3 is built from 15 residues. Germline CDR1 is MNHEY and CDR2 is SMNVEV (reference sequence). CDR3 protein: CASSLLTGSTDTQYF. Here the CDR3 DNA reads TGTGCCAGCAGTTTATTAACGGGGTCCACAGATACGCAGTATTTT.

This clone turned up a few times. This chain uses TRBV27 with TRBJ2-3, with D hard to call. This CDR3 has 16 residues. V was cut by 4 bases and J by 4 bases, with 18 bases left in between. Germline values: CDR1 MNHEY, CDR2 SMNVEV (reference sequence). CDR3 sequence: CASSYLTLGQADTQYF. The DNA for the CDR3 is TGTGCCAGCAGTTACTTAACGCTGGGTCAGGCAGATACGCAGTATTTT.

The chain employs TRBV7-3 and TRBJ2-5; TRBD2 might be the D (6 bases). Between the trimmed V and J ends, which lost 5 bases and 7 bases, there was a span of 17 bases. The germline V gene has CDR1 SGHTA and CDR2 FQGTGA. The CDR3 is made up of 14 amino acids. The CDR3 DNA reads as TGTGCCAGCAGCCAAAGCGGGTCCGGGGGGACCCAGTACTTC. Protein: CASSQSGSGGTQYF.

The CDR3 is CASSPLTADSYGYTF. The CDR3, as DNA: TGTGCCAGCTCACCCTTGACAGCTGACTCCTATGGCTACACCTTC. The V and J genes are TRBV18 and TRBJ1-2; maybe TRBD1 (5 bases). Deletions cut 3 bases from V and 4 bases from J, with 15 bases between. CDR1 KGHSH and CDR2 LQKENI come from the germline V gene. This CDR3 region has 15 residues.

This chain links TRBV3-1 (or the pseudogene TRBV3-2) with TRBJ2-1; D remains ambiguous. V gave up 1 base and J gave up 11 bases, with 12 bases separating them. The CDR3 loop spans 13 amino acids. CDR1 is LGHDT, CDR2 YNNKEL, per germline (reference sequence). In DNA, the CDR3 is TGTGCCAGCAGCCAAGCAATGGGCCAACAGCAGTTCTTC. Encoded protein: CASSQAMGQQQFF.

This clone was seen a few times. The chain recombines TRBV7-8 with TRBJ1-5; a possible D gene is TRBD1 (6 bases). CDR1 and CDR2 (germline): SGHVS, FQNEAQ. There are 16 residues in the CDR3. The V end was cut by 5 bases, the J end by 4 bases, with 18 bases between. The CDR3 loop is CASSTSWDTRNQPQHF. CDR3 in DNA: TGTGCCAGCAGCACCAGCTGGGACACCAGAAATCAGCCCCAGCATTTT.

The chain is built from TRBV7-9 and TRBJ1-5; D perhaps matches TRBD1 (6 bases). Germline CDR1 is SEHNR and CDR2 is FQNEAQ (reference sequence). There are 14 residues in the CDR3. V was clipped by 9 bases and J by 1 base, with 13 bases between them. CDR3 in DNA: TGTGCCAGTTCGACAGGTGGGAGCAATCAGCCCCAGCATTTT. Its protein is CASSTGGSNQPQHF.

The chain recombines TRBV3-1 (or the pseudogene TRBV3-2) with TRBJ1-1, with D perhaps matching TRBD1 (6 bases). The CDR3 runs 15 residues. The ends were cut back, 0 bases at V and 5 bases at J, with 13 bases in the middle. Germline V gene data show CDR1 as LGHDT and CDR2 as YNNKEL (reference sequence). The chain's CDR3 is CASSQDPGGRTEAFF. CDR3 nucleotides: TGTGCCAGCAGCCAAGATCCGGGGGGGCGTACTGAAGCTTTCTTT.

V gene TRBV5-1 combines with J gene TRBJ1-6; the D is unclear. V lost 1 base to trimming and J lost 9 bases, with 17 bases between them. The CDR3 covers 16 residues. Germline-derived CDR1 and CDR2 are SGHRS and YFSETQ. The CDR3 protein is CASSLSSGSHTSPLHF. In DNA form, the CDR3 reads TGCGCCAGCAGCTTGTCATCCGGGAGCCATACTTCACCCCTCCACTTT.

The chain is built from TRBV5-1 and TRBJ1-6; no definite D call. Trimming stripped 0 bases from V and 12 bases from J, with 16 bases between. From germline, CDR1 is SGHRS and CDR2 YFSETQ. The CDR3 covers 15 residues. Written as DNA, the CDR3 is TGCGCCAGCAGCTTGGAGCAGGCTTTTTCATTACCCCTCCACTTT. Translating gives CASSLEQAFSLPLHF.